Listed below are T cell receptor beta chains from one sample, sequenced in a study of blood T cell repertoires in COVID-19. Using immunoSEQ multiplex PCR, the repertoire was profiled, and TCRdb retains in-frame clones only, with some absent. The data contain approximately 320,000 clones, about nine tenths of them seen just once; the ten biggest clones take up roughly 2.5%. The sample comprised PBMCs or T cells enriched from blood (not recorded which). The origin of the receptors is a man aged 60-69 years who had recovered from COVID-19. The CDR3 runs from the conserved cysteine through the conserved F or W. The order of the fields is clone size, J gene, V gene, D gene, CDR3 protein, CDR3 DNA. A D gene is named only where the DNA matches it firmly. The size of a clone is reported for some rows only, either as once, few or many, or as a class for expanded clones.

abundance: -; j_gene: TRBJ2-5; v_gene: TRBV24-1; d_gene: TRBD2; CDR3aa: CATSDNGLAGQETQYF; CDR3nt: TGTGCCACCAGTGACAACGGACTAGCGGGACAGGAGACCCAGTACTTC
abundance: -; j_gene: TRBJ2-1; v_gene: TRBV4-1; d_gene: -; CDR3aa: CASSQGLDAGQFF; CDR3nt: TGCGCCAGCAGCCAAGGATTGGACGCGGGGCAGTTCTTC
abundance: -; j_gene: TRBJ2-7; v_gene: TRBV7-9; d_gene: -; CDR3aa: CASIYAGPSGEQYF; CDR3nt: TGTGCCAGCATTTACGCGGGTCCATCGGGCGAGCAGTACTTC
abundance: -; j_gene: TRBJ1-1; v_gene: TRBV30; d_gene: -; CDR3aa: CAWSVRAGGSRLEAFF; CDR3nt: TGTGCCTGGAGTGTAAGGGCTGGGGGGTCTCGACTCGAAGCTTTCTTT
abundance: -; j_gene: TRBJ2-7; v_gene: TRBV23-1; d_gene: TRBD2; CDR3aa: CASSQSGLADYEQYF; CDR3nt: TGCGCCAGCAGTCAATCCGGGCTAGCGGACTACGAGCAGTACTTC
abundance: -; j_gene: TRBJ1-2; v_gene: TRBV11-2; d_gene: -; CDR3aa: CASRPVRGVNYGYTF; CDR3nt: TGTGCCAGCAGGCCGGTGCGGGGGGTTAACTATGGCTACACCTTC
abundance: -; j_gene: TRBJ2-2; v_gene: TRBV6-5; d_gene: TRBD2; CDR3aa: CATASGGHDGELFF; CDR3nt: TGTGCCACCGCAAGCGGGGGCCATGACGGGGAGCTGTTTTTT
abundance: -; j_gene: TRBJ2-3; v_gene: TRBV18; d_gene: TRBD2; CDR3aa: CASSLKSGGSYTQYF; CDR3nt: TGTGCCAGCTCACTAAAAAGCGGGGGGTCCTATACGCAGTATTTT
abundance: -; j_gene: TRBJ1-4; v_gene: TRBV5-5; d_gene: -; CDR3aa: CASSLAYRENEKLFF; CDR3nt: TGTGCCAGCAGCTTGGCCTACAGGGAGAATGAAAAACTGTTTTTT
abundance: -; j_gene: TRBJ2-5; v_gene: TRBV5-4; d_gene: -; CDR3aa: CASSFRETETQYF; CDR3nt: TGTGCCAGCAGCTTCCGGGAGACCGAGACCCAGTACTTC
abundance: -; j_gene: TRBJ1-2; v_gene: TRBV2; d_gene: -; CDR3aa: CASSEGSTSIYGYTF; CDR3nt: TGTGCCAGCAGTGAAGGGTCTACCTCTATCTATGGCTACACCTTC
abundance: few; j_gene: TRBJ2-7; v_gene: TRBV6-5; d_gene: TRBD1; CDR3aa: CASSTTGTFYEQYF; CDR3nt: TGTGCCAGCAGCACGACAGGGACCTTTTACGAGCAGTACTTC
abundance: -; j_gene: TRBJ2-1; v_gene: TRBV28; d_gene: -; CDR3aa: CASTLGEALHNEQFF; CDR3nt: TGTGCCAGCACCTTAGGGGAAGCACTGCACAATGAGCAGTTCTTC
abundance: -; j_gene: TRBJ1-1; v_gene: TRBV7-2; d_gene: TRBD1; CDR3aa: CASSLGTGNALAEAFF; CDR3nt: TGTGCCAGCAGCTTAGGGACAGGCAATGCCCTGGCTGAAGCTTTCTTT
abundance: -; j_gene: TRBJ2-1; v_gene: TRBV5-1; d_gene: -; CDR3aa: CASSLSGPDNEQFF; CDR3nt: TGCGCCAGCAGCTTGTCAGGGCCAGACAATGAGCAGTTCTTC
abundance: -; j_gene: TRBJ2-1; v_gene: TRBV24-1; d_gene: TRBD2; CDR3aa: CATSDGQRESWVNEQFF; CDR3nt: TGTGCCACCAGTGATGGGCAGCGGGAGAGTTGGGTCAATGAGCAGTTCTTC
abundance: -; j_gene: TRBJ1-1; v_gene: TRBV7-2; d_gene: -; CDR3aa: CASSLDRSKQGHTEAFF; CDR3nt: TGTGCCAGCAGCTTAGATCGGAGTAAGCAGGGTCACACTGAAGCTTTCTTT
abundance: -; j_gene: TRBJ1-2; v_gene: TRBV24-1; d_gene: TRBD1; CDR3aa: CATSGGQGSGYTF; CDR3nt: TGTGCCACCAGTGGGGGACAGGGATCGGGCTACACCTTC
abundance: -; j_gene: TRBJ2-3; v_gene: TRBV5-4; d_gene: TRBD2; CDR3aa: CASSLLSSGGGTDTQYF; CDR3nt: TGTGCCAGCAGCTTGCTGTCTAGCGGGGGGGGCACAGATACGCAGTATTTT
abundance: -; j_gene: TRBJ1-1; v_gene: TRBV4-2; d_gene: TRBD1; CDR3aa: CASSQGTGDTEAFF; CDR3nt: TGTGCCAGCAGCCAAGGGACAGGGGATACTGAAGCTTTCTTT
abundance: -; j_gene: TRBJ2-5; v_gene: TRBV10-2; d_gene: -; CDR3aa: CASTRHGETQYF; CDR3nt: TGCGCCAGCACTCGACATGGAGAGACCCAGTACTTC
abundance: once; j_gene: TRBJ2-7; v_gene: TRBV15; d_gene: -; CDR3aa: CATRRADSYEQYF; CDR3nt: TGTGCCACTCGCAGGGCGGACTCCTACGAGCAGTACTTC
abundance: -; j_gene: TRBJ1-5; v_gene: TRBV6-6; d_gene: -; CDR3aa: CASSYYGSQPQHF; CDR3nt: TGTGCCAGCAGTTATTATGGCAGTCAGCCCCAGCATTTT
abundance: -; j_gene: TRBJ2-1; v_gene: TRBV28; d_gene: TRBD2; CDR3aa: CASSLSGSSNEQFF; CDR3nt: TGTGCCAGCAGTTTAAGCGGGAGTTCCAATGAGCAGTTCTTC
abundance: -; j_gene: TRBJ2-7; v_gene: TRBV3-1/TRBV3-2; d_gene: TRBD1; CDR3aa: CASSQTQGNEQYF; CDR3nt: TGTGCCAGCAGCCAAACACAGGGGAACGAGCAGTACTTC
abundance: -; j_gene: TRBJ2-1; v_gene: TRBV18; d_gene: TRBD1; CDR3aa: CASSEGTGIYNEQFF; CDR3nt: TGTGCCAGCTCGGAGGGGACAGGGATTTACAATGAGCAGTTCTTC
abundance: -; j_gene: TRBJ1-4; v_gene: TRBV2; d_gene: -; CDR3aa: CASSQATGSFEKLFF; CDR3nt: TGTGCCAGCAGCCAAGCGACAGGCTCATTTGAAAAACTGTTTTTT
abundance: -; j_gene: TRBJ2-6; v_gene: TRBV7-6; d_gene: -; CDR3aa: CASSLAIRRVTGRSGANVLTF; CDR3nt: TGTGCCAGCAGCTTAGCCATAAGAAGGGTGACAGGACGCTCTGGGGCCAACGTCCTGACTTTC
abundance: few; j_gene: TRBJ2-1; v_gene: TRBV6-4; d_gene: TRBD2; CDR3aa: CASSALSGDEQFF; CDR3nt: TGTGCCAGCAGTGCCCTCAGCGGGGATGAGCAGTTCTTC
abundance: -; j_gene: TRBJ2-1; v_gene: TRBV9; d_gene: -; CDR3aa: CASTPFPLSSYNEQFF; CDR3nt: TGTGCCAGCACCCCCTTTCCTCTTAGCTCCTACAATGAGCAGTTCTTC
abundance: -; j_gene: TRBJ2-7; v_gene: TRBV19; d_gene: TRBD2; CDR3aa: CASSTLAGGQDEQYF; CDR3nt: TGTGCCAGTAGTACACTAGCGGGGGGGCAAGACGAGCAGTACTTC
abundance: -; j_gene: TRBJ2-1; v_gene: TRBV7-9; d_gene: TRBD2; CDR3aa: CASSLGLRLAGMYNEQFF; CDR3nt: TGTGCCAGCAGCTTAGGGCTTCGACTAGCGGGGATGTACAATGAGCAGTTCTTC
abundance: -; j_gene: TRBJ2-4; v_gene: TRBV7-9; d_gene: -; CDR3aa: CASSFMSGTKNIQYF; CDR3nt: TGTGCCAGCAGCTTTATGTCGGGGACCAAAAACATTCAGTACTTC
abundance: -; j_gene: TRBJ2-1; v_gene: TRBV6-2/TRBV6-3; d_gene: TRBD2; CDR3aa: CASSYGGSYNEQFF; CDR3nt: TGTGCCAGCAGTTACGGCGGGAGTTACAATGAGCAGTTCTTC
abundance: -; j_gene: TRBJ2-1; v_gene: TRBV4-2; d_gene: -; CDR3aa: CASSQGGGREGGGEQFF; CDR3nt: TGTGCCAGCAGCCAAGGTGGGGGCAGGGAAGGGGGTGGTGAGCAGTTCTTC
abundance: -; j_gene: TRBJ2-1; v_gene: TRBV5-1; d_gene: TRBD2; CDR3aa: CASTRGTSGRTAGNEQFF; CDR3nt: TGCGCCAGCACCCGCGGGACTAGCGGGAGGACGGCGGGTAATGAGCAGTTCTTC
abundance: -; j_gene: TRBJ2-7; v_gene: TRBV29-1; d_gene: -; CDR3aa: CSVVSGEQYF; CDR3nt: TGCAGCGTTGTCAGCGGCGAGCAGTACTTC
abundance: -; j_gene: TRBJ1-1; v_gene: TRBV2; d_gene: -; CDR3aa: CASSRSLNTEAFF; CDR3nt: TGTGCCAGCAGTCGGTCCCTGAACACTGAAGCTTTCTTT
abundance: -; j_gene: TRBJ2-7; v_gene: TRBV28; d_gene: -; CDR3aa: CASRLIADGYEQYF; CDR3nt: TGTGCCAGCAGACTCATAGCGGATGGCTACGAGCAGTACTTC
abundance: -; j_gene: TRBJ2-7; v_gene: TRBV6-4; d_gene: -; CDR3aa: CASPPRQSSYEQYF; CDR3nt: TGTGCCAGCCCCCCCCGACAGAGCTCCTACGAGCAGTACTTC
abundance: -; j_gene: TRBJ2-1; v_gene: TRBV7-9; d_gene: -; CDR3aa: CASSPDSSQKQFF; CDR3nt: TGTGCCAGCAGCCCAGACTCCTCTCAAAAGCAGTTCTTC
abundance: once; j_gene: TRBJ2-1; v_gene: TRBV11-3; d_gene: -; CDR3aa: CASTDRKGEFANEQFF; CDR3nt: TGTGCCAGCACCGACCGTAAGGGAGAATTCGCCAATGAGCAGTTCTTC
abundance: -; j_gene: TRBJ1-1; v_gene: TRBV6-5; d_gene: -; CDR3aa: CASSLRQTDAFF; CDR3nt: TGTGCCAGCAGCCTCCGACAAACCGACGCTTTCTTT
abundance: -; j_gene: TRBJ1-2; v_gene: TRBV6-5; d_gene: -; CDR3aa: CASRSGAGSYGYTF; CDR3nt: TGTGCCAGCCGTTCAGGGGCCGGCTCCTATGGCTACACCTTC
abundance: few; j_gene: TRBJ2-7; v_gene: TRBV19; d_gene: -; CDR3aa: CASSIRTAGVYEQYF; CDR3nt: TGTGCCAGTAGTATCCGGACAGCCGGGGTCTACGAGCAGTACTTC
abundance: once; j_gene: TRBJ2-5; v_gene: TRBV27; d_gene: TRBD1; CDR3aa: CATHNPDRTEVETQYF; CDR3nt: TGTGCCACCCACAATCCGGACAGGACCGAGGTGGAGACCCAGTACTTC
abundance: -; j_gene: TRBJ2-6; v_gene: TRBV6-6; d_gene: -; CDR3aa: CASSYYYDSGANVLTF; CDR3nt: TGTGCCAGCAGTTACTACTACGACTCTGGGGCCAACGTCCTGACTTTC
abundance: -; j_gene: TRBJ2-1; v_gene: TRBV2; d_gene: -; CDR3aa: CASSRQRSYNEQFF; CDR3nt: TGTGCCAGCTCCCGACAGCGCTCCTACAATGAGCAGTTCTTC